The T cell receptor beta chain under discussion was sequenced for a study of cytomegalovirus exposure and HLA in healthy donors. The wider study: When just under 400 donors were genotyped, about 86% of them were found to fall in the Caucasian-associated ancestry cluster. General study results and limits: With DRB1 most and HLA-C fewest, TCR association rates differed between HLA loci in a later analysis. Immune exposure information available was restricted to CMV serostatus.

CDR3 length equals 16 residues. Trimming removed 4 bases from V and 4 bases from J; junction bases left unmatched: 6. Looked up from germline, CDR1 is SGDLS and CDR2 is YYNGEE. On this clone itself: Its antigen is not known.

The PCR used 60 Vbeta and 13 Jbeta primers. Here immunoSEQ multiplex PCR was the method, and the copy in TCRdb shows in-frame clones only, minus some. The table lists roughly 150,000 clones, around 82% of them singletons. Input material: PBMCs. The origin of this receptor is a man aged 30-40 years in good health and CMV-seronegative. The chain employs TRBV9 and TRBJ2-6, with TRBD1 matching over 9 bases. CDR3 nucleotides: TGTGCCAGCAGCCCTGGGACAGGGACCGGGGCCAACGTCCTGACTTTC. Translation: CASSPGTGTGANVLTF.